This is a list of T cell receptor beta chains from one sample in a study of T cells after yellow fever vaccination. Using its own MiXCR run on the 5' RACE reads, TCRdb lists one record per CDR3 protein. The sample yields some 250,000 distinct CDR3 sequences, less than 8.5% seen once. Specimen: CD4+ T cells sorted from PBMCs, collected 15 days after the yellow fever booster vaccination. The source of these receptors is a man younger than 45 who received the YFV17D yellow fever vaccine. Both conserved end residues are part of each CDR3. A D gene is named only where the DNA matches it firmly. Clone size is given for some rows only: seen once, a few or many times, or a class if the clone is expanded.

j_gene	abundance	d_gene	v_gene	CDR3nt	CDR3aa
TRBJ2-3	few	NA	TRBV12-3/TRBV12-4	TGTGCCAGCAGTTTAGGGTCCACCTCGGCAGATACGCAGTATTTT	CASSLGSTSADTQYF
TRBJ1-4	few	TRBD1	TRBV12-3/TRBV12-4	TGTGCCAGCAGTTTAGCGCGGCAGGGGGAACTGTTTTTT	CASSLARQGELFF
TRBJ2-1	NA	NA	TRBV30	TGTGCCTGTGGAGCGGAACCCTACAATGAGCAGTTCTTC	CACGAEPYNEQFF
TRBJ2-7	few	NA	TRBV2	TGTGCCAGCAGCCGAGGTTACAGGGAGTCCTACGAGCAGTACTTC	CASSRGYRESYEQYF
TRBJ2-7	NA	NA	TRBV27	TGTGCCAGCGGCCGGGCCAAGGGGGAGCAGTACTTC	CASGRAKGEQYF
TRBJ2-1	few	NA	TRBV5-1	TGCGCCAGCGGCGGGACCAATTCCAGTGAGCAGTTCTTC	CASGGTNSSEQFF
TRBJ2-1	NA	TRBD2	TRBV10-1	TGCGCCAGCAGTGAGTTTACTAGCGGGGTTAACAATGAGCAGTTCTTC	CASSEFTSGVNNEQFF
TRBJ2-1	once	NA	TRBV20-1	TGCAGTGCTAGAGCCTTTGTCGCGGGCATTTACAATGAGCAGTTCTTC	CSARAFVAGIYNEQFF
TRBJ2-1	NA	TRBD2	TRBV4-3	TGCGCCAGCAGCCAAGTTACGGGGGGGAATGAGCAGTTCTTC	CASSQVTGGNEQFF
TRBJ2-7	NA	NA	TRBV5-4	TGTGCCAGCAGCTTGGGCGGGGCGGCCTCCTACGAGCAGTACTTC	CASSLGGAASYEQYF
TRBJ2-2	NA	NA	TRBV19	TGTGCCACGAGTACCACGAACACCGGGGAGCTGTTTTTT	CATSTTNTGELFF
TRBJ2-6	many	NA	TRBV29-1	TGCAGCGTCTTACAGGGTAGCTCTGGGGCCAACGTCCTGACTTTC	CSVLQGSSGANVLTF
TRBJ2-3	many	NA	TRBV7-2	TGTGCCAGCAGCTCCTCCTATCTTGTCGGGCAGTATTTT	CASSSSYLVGQYF
TRBJ1-1	NA	NA	TRBV6-5	TGTGCCAGCAGTTACCCGGGACCGCCTTTCTTT	CASSYPGPPFF
TRBJ2-5	many	NA	TRBV10-3	TGTGCCATCAGTGAGCCCCTTGGGGCGGTTGGGCAAGAGACCCAGTACTTC	CAISEPLGAVGQETQYF
TRBJ2-7	few	TRBD1	TRBV2	TGTGCCAGCAGCGGACAGGGGATGGCGGGCGAGCAGTACTTC	CASSGQGMAGEQYF
TRBJ2-1	NA	TRBD1	TRBV19	TGTGCCAGTAACAAGGACAGGGCCTACAATGAGCAGTTCTTC	CASNKDRAYNEQFF
TRBJ1-6	many	NA	TRBV27	TGTGCCAGCCCAAAGGATCACTTCTACTATAATTCACCCCTCCACTTT	CASPKDHFYYNSPLHF
TRBJ2-7	NA	TRBD1	TRBV5-1	TGCGCCAGCAGCAGTACAGGGGGATCCTACGATCAGTACTTC	CASSSTGGSYDQYF
TRBJ2-1	many	TRBD2	TRBV20-1	TGCAGTGCTTCGACTAGCGGGAGATATAATGAGCAGTTCTTC	CSASTSGRYNEQFF
TRBJ2-5	NA	TRBD2	TRBV18	TGTGCCACCCTCAAGGAGCGGGAGGACCAAGAGACCCAGTACTTC	CATLKEREDQETQYF
TRBJ2-1	many	TRBD2	TRBV9	TGTGCCAGCAGCGTAGGGGGACTAGGCAGCTCCTACAATGAGCAGTTCTTC	CASSVGGLGSSYNEQFF
TRBJ2-4	NA	NA	TRBV12-3/TRBV12-4	TGTGCCAGCAAACAGGTCCCCCAGGCCCCCAAAAACATTCAGTACTTC	CASKQVPQAPKNIQYF
TRBJ2-2	NA	NA	TRBV18	TGTGCCAGCTCGCCCGGGAGGGAGCTGTTTTTT	CASSPGRELFF
TRBJ2-7	NA	NA	TRBV29-1	TGCAGCGTTCTATTGGACTACTCCTACGAGCAGTACTTC	CSVLLDYSYEQYF
TRBJ2-7	few	NA	TRBV9	TGTGCCAGCAGCGCGGATAACGGACTTGGCTACGAGCAGTACTTC	CASSADNGLGYEQYF
TRBJ1-2	NA	TRBD1	TRBV5-6	TGTGCCAGCAGCTTGGACCCGGGACAGGGCCCTGGCTACACCTTC	CASSLDPGQGPGYTF
TRBJ2-7	many	NA	TRBV2	TGTGCCAGCACGGGGGCCTACGAGCAGTACTTC	CASTGAYEQYF
TRBJ2-1	many	TRBD2	TRBV5-1	TGCGCCAGCAGCTTGGACGGGGGAGGGAATGAGCAGTTCTTC	CASSLDGGGNEQFF
TRBJ2-1	few	NA	TRBV5-5	TGTGCCAGCAGCTTTAGCCCGAGCTCCTACAATGAGCAGTTCTTC	CASSFSPSSYNEQFF
TRBJ2-5	few	NA	TRBV5-1	TGCGCCAGCAGCTTGGTTAAGAACCAAGAGACCCAGTACTTC	CASSLVKNQETQYF
TRBJ2-3	NA	NA	TRBV5-1	TGCGCCAGCAGCGTCGTAGGGGACACAGATACGCAGTATTTT	CASSVVGDTDTQYF
TRBJ1-1	NA	NA	TRBV12-3/TRBV12-4	TGTGCCAGCAGGACAGGCCCTTTTGTAAATGAAGCTTTCTTT	CASRTGPFVNEAFF
TRBJ2-1	many	NA	TRBV20-1	TGCAGTGCTTTTAAACCCACCGGAGGGATCGGTGAGCAGTTCTTC	CSAFKPTGGIGEQFF
TRBJ2-7	few	NA	TRBV5-1	TGCGCCAGCAGCTTGTTGGGCGCGGACGAGCAGTACTTC	CASSLLGADEQYF
TRBJ2-3	NA	TRBD1	TRBV30	TGTGCCTGGAGTCCCCGAACGGACAGGGTGTATTTT	CAWSPRTDRVYF
TRBJ2-6	NA	NA	TRBV14	TGTGCCAGCATGGGAGGTCTTCTCTCTGGGGCCAACGTCCTGACTTTC	CASMGGLLSGANVLTF
TRBJ2-3	few	NA	TRBV7-2	TGTGCCAGCAAAGGGAGGAGGAACCCTAGCACAGATACGCAGTATTTT	CASKGRRNPSTDTQYF
TRBJ2-5	NA	TRBD1	TRBV5-1	TGCGCCAGCAGCTTGGATCCGGGGACAGGGGTTCGAGAGACCCAGTACTTC	CASSLDPGTGVRETQYF
TRBJ2-3	NA	NA	TRBV29-1	TGCAGCGTTCGACAGGGCGGGAGGACAGATACGCAGTATTTT	CSVRQGGRTDTQYF
TRBJ2-7	NA	NA	TRBV28	TGTGCCAGCAGTTTCACGGCGGCCTACGAGCAGTACTTC	CASSFTAAYEQYF
TRBJ2-7	many	NA	TRBV7-2	TGTGCCAGCAGCCGTAGACTAGGCGAGCAGTACTTC	CASSRRLGEQYF